The 27 T cell receptor beta chains listed next were all sequenced from one sample in a study of lymphopenia after photon versus proton radiotherapy (dated by TCRdb to the late 2010s). Library preparation used the immunoSEQ multiplex PCR assay. TCRdb provides this immuneACCESS table in a form limited to in-frame rearrangements. Some clones are lacking; in checked studies, under half of them reflect an unresolved V gene, and why the rest are absent is not known. The sample table lists 68,000 or so clones, around 90% of them with a count of one. The ten largest clones add up to 2.5% to 3% of the sample. The specimen was peripheral blood, collected from a patient treated with photon-based radiotherapy. The receptors were sampled from a woman in her 70s with pancreatic cancer.

The rearrangement uses TRBV19 and TRBJ2-3; D possibly corresponds to TRBD2 (6 bases). The V gene's germline CDR1 is LNHDA and CDR2 SQIVND (reference sequence). V lost 0 bases, J lost 1 base, and 8 bases lay in between. This CDR3 region has 15 residues. CDR3 DNA: TGTGCCAGTAGTATAGACGGGACTCGCACAGATACGCAGTATTTT. It codes for CASSIDGTRTDTQYF.

V is TRBV18 and J is TRBJ1-4; D gene unclear. The CDR3 totals 14 residues. From germline, CDR1 is KGHSH and CDR2 LQKENI. The V gene lost 2 bases and the J gene lost 8 bases, with 12 bases spanning the gap. CDR3 sequence reads: CASSPAGPGEKLFF. For the CDR3, the DNA is TGTGCCAGCTCACCAGCTGGCCCTGGGGAAAAACTGTTTTTT.

This clone was seen just once. The chain couples TRBV7-9 to TRBJ1-4; 8 positions match TRBD1. With 5 bases clipped from V and 1 base from J, the junction kept 6 bases outside the gene matches. This CDR3 is built from 16 residues. The germline CDR1 and CDR2 sequences are SEHNR and FQNEAQ (reference sequence). In nucleotides, the CDR3 is TGTGCCAGCAGCGAACGCGGACAGGGAACTAATGAAAAACTGTTTTTT. The encoded protein is CASSERGQGTNEKLFF.

V gene TRBV10-3 combines with J gene TRBJ2-7; D remains unclear. Per the germline V gene, CDR1 is ENHRY and CDR2 is SYGVKD. V lost 6 bases, J lost 3 bases, and 6 bases lay in between. This CDR3 spans 11 amino acids. CDR3 nucleotides: TGTGCCATCAGCCAAGACTACGAGCAGTACTTC. Translating gives CAISQDYEQYF.

The chain uses TRBV7-9 and TRBJ2-7, with 13 bases matching TRBD2. The CDR3 consists of 18 residues. CDR1 is SEHNR and CDR2 is FQNEAQ in the germline V gene (reference sequence). With 5 bases clipped from V and 4 bases from J, the junction kept 14 bases outside the gene matches. The CDR3 here is CASSREGLAGPPRYEQYF. CDR3 DNA sequence: TGTGCCAGCAGCCGAGAGGGACTAGCGGGACCCCCCCGGTACGAGCAGTACTTC.

This chain links TRBV18 with TRBJ2-7, with D tentatively TRBD2 (6 bases). Trimming shortened V by 6 bases and J by 3 bases, and 12 bases separated the two germline ends. CDR1 is KGHSH, CDR2 LQKENI, per germline. The CDR3 spans 13 residues. As DNA, the CDR3 is TGTGCCAGCTCGCGTCGGGGGTTCTACGAGCAGTACTTC. It specifies CASSRRGFYEQYF.

V is TRBV6-5 and J is TRBJ2-7; D not certain. CDR3 length: 11 amino acids. Germline V gives CDR1 MNHEY, CDR2 SVGAGI. Between the trimmed V and J ends, which lost 10 bases and 3 bases, there was a span of 10 bases. The CDR3, as DNA: TGTGCCACCGGATGGGGCTACGAGCAGTACTTC. It encodes CATGWGYEQYF.

This clone was observed a few times. V and J are TRBV6-6 and TRBJ2-7, with 9 bases identical to TRBD1. This CDR3 spans 15 amino acids. The V and J ends lost 4 bases and 2 bases, in that order; junction bases with no gene match: 6. Germline-derived CDR1 and CDR2 are MNHNY and SVGAGI (reference sequence). This chain's CDR3 is CASSSQGTGTYEQYF. The CDR3 DNA reads as TGTGCCAGCAGTTCCCAAGGGACAGGGACCTACGAGCAGTACTTC.

The chain carries TRBV27 and TRBJ2-1; 14 positions match TRBD2. V gave up 6 bases and J gave up 9 bases; unmatched junction bases: 10. This CDR3 contains 16 residues. The germline CDR1 and CDR2 sequences are MNHEY and SMNVEV (reference sequence). The CDR3 nucleotides read TGTGCCAGCAGGGGAACCGGGACTAGCGGGAGTGGTGAGCAGTTCTTC. Protein: CASRGTGTSGSGEQFF.

This clone has more than one count but fewer than ten. The chain combines TRBV7-2 with TRBJ2-1; 7 positions match TRBD2. Germline V gene sequence: CDR1 SGHTA, CDR2 FQGNSA. CDR3 length: 15 residues. The V segment lost 1 base and the J segment 2 bases; nucleotides outside the gene matches: 2. The CDR3 spells CASSLGAGAYNEQFF. The CDR3 bases are TGTGCCAGCAGCTTAGGGGCGGGAGCCTACAATGAGCAGTTCTTC.

The rearrangement joins TRBV7-9 to TRBJ1-1, with 11 bases fitting TRBD1. Trimming cost V 2 bases and J 3 bases; bases outside gene matches: 8. This CDR3 is 17 amino acids long. CDR1 SEHNR and CDR2 FQNEAQ come from the germline V gene (reference sequence). As DNA, the CDR3 is TGTGCCAGCAGCTTATACGCCGGGACAGGGGGAGACACTGAAGCTTTCTTT. The encoded protein is CASSLYAGTGGDTEAFF.

V usage is TRBV2 and J usage is TRBJ2-7; 7 nucleotides agree with TRBD1. The V segment lost 5 bases and the J segment 2 bases; nucleotides outside the gene matches: 9. Germline assignment: CDR1 SNHLY and CDR2 FYNNEI. The CDR3 covers 15 residues. The DNA of the CDR3 is TGTGCCAGCAGTCCCATTCCCGGGACAGCCTACGAGCAGTACTTC. This sequence encodes CASSPIPGTAYEQYF.

The rearrangement joins TRBV2 to TRBJ1-2, with 7 bases identical to TRBD1. V dropped 6 bases and J dropped 8; count of bases not matched to a gene: 15. Germline-derived CDR1 and CDR2 are SNHLY and FYNNEI. The CDR3 sequence is 15 residues long. Here the CDR3 DNA reads TGTGCCAGCAGCAATACAGGGGTGGGTTGGGTCGGCTACACCTTC. Protein sequence: CASSNTGVGWVGYTF.

This sequence joins TRBV5-1 and TRBJ1-2, with D perhaps TRBD1 (5 bases). V was cut by 4 bases and J by 0 bases, with 22 bases left in between. The CDR3 has 18 residues. The germline V gene encodes CDR1 SGHRS and CDR2 YFSETQ. The CDR3 loop is CASSIDGAGQGANYGYTF. The CDR3 region has the DNA TGCGCCAGCAGCATAGACGGGGCGGGGCAGGGCGCTAACTATGGCTACACCTTC.

This chain joins TRBV15 and TRBJ2-1; TRBD2 agrees at 12 bases. The CDR3 covers 18 residues. Germline V gene sequence: CDR1 LNHNV, CDR2 YYDKDF (reference sequence). Trimming cost V 0 bases and J 6 bases; bases outside gene matches: 9. The CDR3 region is CATSRDPAATSGSNEQFF. The CDR3 region has the DNA TGTGCCACCAGCAGAGATCCCGCCGCGACTAGCGGGAGCAATGAGCAGTTCTTC.

The chain uses TRBV19 and TRBJ2-7, with D perhaps matching TRBD2 (6 bases). The germline V gene has CDR1 LNHDA and CDR2 SQIVND (reference sequence). V lost 3 bases, J lost 6 bases, and 18 bases lay in between. The CDR3 spans 15 residues. The CDR3 loop is CASSMRLAENSEQYF. DNA for the CDR3: TGTGCCAGTAGTATGAGGTTAGCGGAGAACTCCGAGCAGTACTTC.

The chain combines TRBV5-1 with TRBJ2-7; the D gene could be TRBD1 or TRBD2 (5 bases each). The CDR3 extends over 13 amino acids. Germline V CDR1 and CDR2: SGHRS, YFSETQ. V shed 7 bases and J shed 7 bases, with 18 bases lying between them. CDR3 sequence: CASLRDQTGEQYF. CDR3 in DNA: TGCGCCAGCCTCCGGGACCAAACTGGGGAGCAGTACTTC.

The chain joins TRBV7-8 to TRBJ2-7, with 8 bases lining up with TRBD1. The V gene's germline CDR1 is SGHVS and CDR2 FQNEAQ. This CDR3 region has 14 residues. J gave up 0 bases and V 5 bases, and 3 bases lay outside the gene matches. The CDR3 region is CASSRTGSSYEQYF. Here the CDR3 DNA reads TGTGCCAGCAGCCGGACAGGGAGCTCCTACGAGCAGTACTTC.

The gene calls are TRBV11-2 and TRBJ2-7; 8 bases are a match to TRBD2. CDR1 and CDR2 from the germline V gene are SGHAT and FQNNGV. The CDR3 covers 15 residues. Trimming removed 4 bases from V and 2 bases from J; junction bases left unmatched: 7. The CDR3 sequence: CASSSGLAPTYEQYF. CDR3 in DNA: TGTGCCAGCAGCTCTGGACTAGCTCCAACCTACGAGCAGTACTTC. Full variable domain (missing parts from reference TRBV11-2 and TRBJ2-7): EAGVAQSPRYKIIEKRQSVAFWCNPISGHATLYWYQQILGQGPKLLIQFQNNGVVDDSQLPKDRFSAERLKGVDSTLKIQPAKLEDSAVYLCASSSGLAPTYEQYFGPGTRLTVT.

The V gene is TRBV7-2, the J gene TRBJ1-1; 7 nucleotides line up with TRBD1. The CDR3 covers 15 residues. The germline V gene has CDR1 SGHTA and CDR2 FQGNSA. Losses at the gene ends were 3 bases for V and 0 bases for J; bases not matched to a gene: 4. As DNA, the CDR3 is TGTGCCAGCAGCTTTTGGGACAGTATGAACACTGAAGCTTTCTTT. It is translated as CASSFWDSMNTEAFF.

This clone occurred a few times. The chain employs TRBV6-5 and TRBJ2-7; D is perhaps TRBD1 or TRBD2 (5 bases each). Germline V gives CDR1 MNHEY, CDR2 SVGAGI. Trimming cost V 10 bases and J 6 bases, with 13 bases left between them. This CDR3 has 11 amino acids. CDR3 bases: TGTGCCACCACGGAGAGGGGCGAGCAGTACTTC. It yields the protein CATTERGEQYF.

This clone was detected once. The chain carries TRBV6-1 and TRBJ2-4, with a tentative D call TRBD2 (5 bases). In germline, CDR1 is MNHNS, CDR2 SASEGT. Trimming pared 5 bases from V and 6 bases from J, leaving 14 bases between. This CDR3 is built from 14 residues. The CDR3 reads CASSLRDRGNIQYF. In nucleotides, the CDR3 is TGTGCCAGCAGTCTCCGGGATCGGGGAAACATTCAGTACTTC.

This clone was picked up a small number of times. The chain is built from TRBV6-1 and TRBJ2-7; the match to TRBD1 covers 9 bases. The J segment lost 2 bases and the V segment lost 0 bases, leaving 8 bases of the junction unmatched. CDR1 and CDR2 from the germline V gene are MNHNS and SASEGT. The CDR3 totals 17 residues. The CDR3 loop is CASSEARSRTGAYEQYF. The DNA for the CDR3 is TGTGCCAGCAGTGAAGCGCGGTCCCGGACAGGGGCCTACGAGCAGTACTTC.

The chain joins TRBV18 to TRBJ1-5; D possibly corresponds to TRBD1 (6 bases). There are 14 residues in the CDR3. Germline V gene lookup returns CDR1 KGHSH and CDR2 LQKENI. The ends were cut back, 5 bases at V and 3 bases at J, with 11 bases in the middle. CDR3 amino acids: CASSSGEFNQPQHF. In nucleotides, the CDR3 is TGTGCCAGCTCATCAGGGGAGTTCAATCAGCCCCAGCATTTT.

The chain carries TRBV5-1 and TRBJ2-7; 8 bases line up with TRBD1. Unmatched junction bases numbered 3, after V lost 4 bases and J lost 6 bases. The CDR3 length is 12 residues. Germline V CDR1 and CDR2: SGHRS, YFSETQ. The CDR3 DNA reads as TGCGCCAGCAGCGATGGGACAGGCGAGCAGTACTTC. Translated, it gives CASSDGTGEQYF.

The rearrangement uses TRBV7-2 and TRBJ1-1, with D possibly TRBD1 on 6 matching bases. The CDR3 loop spans 13 amino acids. The germline V gene encodes CDR1 SGHTA and CDR2 FQGNSA. V lost 6 bases and J 3 bases, leaving 11 bases between the germline ends. CDR3 nucleotide sequence: TGTGCCAGCAGTCAGGGGAGGCACACTGAAGCTTTCTTT. This translates into CASSQGRHTEAFF.

The gene calls are TRBV5-4 and TRBJ2-3; 8 bases map to TRBD2. V shed 1 base and J 0 bases; nucleotides not matched to a gene: 4. In germline, CDR1 is SGHNT, CDR2 YYREEE (reference sequence). The CDR3 has 16 amino acids. For the CDR3, the DNA is TGTGCCAGCAGCTTGCAACTAGCGGCAAGCACAGATACGCAGTATTTT. Translating it yields CASSLQLAASTDTQYF.